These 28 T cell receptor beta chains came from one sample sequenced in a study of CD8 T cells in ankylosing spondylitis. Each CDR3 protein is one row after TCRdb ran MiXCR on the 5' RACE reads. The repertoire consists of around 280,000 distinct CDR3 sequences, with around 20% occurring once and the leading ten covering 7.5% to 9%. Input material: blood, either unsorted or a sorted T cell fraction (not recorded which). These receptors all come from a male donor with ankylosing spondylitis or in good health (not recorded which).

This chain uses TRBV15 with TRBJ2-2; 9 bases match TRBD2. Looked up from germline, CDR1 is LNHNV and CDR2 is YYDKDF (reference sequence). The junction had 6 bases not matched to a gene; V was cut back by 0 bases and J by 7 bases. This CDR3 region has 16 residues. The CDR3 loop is CATSRDSGSFYGELFF. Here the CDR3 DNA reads TGTGCCACCAGCAGAGATAGCGGGAGCTTTTACGGGGAGCTGTTTTTT.

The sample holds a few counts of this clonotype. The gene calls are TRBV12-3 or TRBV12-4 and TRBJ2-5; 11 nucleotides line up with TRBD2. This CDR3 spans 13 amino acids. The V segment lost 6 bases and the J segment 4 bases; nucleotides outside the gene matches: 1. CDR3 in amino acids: CASSGLAGETQYF. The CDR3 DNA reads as TGTGCCAGCAGCGGACTAGCGGGAGAGACCCAGTACTTC.

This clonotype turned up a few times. The CDR3 region is CSAKAGAYEQYV. The CDR3 DNA follows: TGCAGTGCTAAAGCAGGGGCCTACGAGCAGTACGTC. The chain is built from TRBV20-1 and TRBJ2-7; maybe TRBD1 (6 bases). Between the trimmed V and J ends, which lost 4 bases and 2 bases, there was a span of 9 bases. The CDR3 sequence is 12 residues long. From germline, CDR1 is DFQATT and CDR2 SNEGSKA (reference sequence).

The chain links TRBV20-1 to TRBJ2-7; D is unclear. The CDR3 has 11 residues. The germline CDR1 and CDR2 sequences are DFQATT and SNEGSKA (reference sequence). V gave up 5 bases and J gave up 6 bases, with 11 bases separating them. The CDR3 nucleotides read TGCAGTGCTGCGGACCCTGGCGAGCAGTACGTC. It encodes CSAADPGEQYV.

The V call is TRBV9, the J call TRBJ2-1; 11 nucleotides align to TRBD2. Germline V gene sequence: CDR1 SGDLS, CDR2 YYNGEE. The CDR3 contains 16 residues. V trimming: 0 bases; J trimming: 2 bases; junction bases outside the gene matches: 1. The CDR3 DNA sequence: TGTGCCAGCAGCGTAGCACTAGCGGGGGCCTACAATGAGCAGTTCTTC. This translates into CASSVALAGAYNEQFF. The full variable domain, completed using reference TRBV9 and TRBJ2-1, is DSGVTQTPKHLITATGQRVTLRCSPRSGDLSVYWYQQSLDQGLQFLIQYYNGEERAKGNILERFSAQQFPDLHSELNLSSLELGDSALYFCASSVALAGAYNEQFFGPGTRLTVL.

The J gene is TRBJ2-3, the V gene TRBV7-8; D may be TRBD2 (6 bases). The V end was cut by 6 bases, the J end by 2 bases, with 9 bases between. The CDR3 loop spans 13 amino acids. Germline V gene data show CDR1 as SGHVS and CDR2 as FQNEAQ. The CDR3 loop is CASRDYYTDTQYF. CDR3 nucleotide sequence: TGTGCCAGCAGGGACTATTACACAGATACGCAGTATTTT.

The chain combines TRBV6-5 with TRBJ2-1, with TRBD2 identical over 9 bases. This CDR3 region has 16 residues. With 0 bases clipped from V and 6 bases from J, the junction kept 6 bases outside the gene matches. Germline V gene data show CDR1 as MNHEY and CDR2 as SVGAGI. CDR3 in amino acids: CASSYSLGGRANEQFF. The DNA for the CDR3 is TGTGCCAGCAGTTACTCGTTGGGCGGGAGGGCCAATGAGCAGTTCTTC.

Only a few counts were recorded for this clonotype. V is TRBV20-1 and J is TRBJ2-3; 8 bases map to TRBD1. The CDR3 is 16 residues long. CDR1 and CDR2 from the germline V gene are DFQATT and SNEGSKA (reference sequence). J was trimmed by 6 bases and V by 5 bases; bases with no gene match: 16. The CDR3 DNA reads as TGCAGTGCTGGAAGTCGGGAGACAGGGGTGTGGGATACGCAGTATTTT. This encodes CSAGSRETGVWDTQYF.

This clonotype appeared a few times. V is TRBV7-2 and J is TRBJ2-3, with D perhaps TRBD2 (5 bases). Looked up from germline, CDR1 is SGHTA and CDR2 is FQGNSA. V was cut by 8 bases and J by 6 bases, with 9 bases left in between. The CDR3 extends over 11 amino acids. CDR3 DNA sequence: TGTGCCAGCTCGGGATTTGATACGCAGTATTTT. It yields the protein CASSGFDTQYF.

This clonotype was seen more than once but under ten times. Here the CDR3 DNA reads TGCGCCAGCAGCTTGGGAGGGGCAAGTCAGCCCCAGCATTTT. Translating gives CASSLGGASQPQHF. V and J are TRBV5-1 and TRBJ1-5; D is perhaps TRBD1 (5 bases). Trimming took 0 bases from V and 6 from J, leaving 10 bases between them. The CDR3 spans 14 residues. CDR1 SGHRS and CDR2 YFSETQ come from the germline V gene.

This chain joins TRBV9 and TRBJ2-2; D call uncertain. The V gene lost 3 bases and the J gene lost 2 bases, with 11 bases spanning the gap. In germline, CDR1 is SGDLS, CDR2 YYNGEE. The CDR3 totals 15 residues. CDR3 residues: CASSAQETNTGELFF. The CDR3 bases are TGTGCCAGCAGCGCCCAAGAAACTAACACCGGGGAGCTGTTTTTT.

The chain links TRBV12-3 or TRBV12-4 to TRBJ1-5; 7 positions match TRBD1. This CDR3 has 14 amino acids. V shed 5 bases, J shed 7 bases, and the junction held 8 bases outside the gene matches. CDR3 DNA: TGTGCCAGCAGTGGAACAGGGGTATGGCAGCCCCAGCATTTT. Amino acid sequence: CASSGTGVWQPQHF.

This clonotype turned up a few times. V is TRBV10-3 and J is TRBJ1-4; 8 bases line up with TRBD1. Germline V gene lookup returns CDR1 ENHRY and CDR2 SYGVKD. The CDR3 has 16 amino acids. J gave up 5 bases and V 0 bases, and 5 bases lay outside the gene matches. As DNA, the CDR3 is TGTGCCATCAGTGAGTCCGGACAGGGTCGGAATGAAAAACTGTTTTTT. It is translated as CAISESGQGRNEKLFF.

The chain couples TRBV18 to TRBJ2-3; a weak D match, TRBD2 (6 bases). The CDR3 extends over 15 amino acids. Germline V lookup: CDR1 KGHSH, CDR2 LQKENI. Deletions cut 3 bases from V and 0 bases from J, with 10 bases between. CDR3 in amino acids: CASSPRLASTDTQYF. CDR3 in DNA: TGTGCCAGCTCACCTCGGCTAGCGAGCACAGATACGCAGTATTTT.

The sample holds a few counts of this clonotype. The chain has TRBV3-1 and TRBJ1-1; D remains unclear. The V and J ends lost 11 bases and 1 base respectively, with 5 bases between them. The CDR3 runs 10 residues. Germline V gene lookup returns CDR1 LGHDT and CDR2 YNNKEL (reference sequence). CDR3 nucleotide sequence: TGTGCCGCCGGGAACACTGAAGCTTTCTTT. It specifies CAAGNTEAFF.

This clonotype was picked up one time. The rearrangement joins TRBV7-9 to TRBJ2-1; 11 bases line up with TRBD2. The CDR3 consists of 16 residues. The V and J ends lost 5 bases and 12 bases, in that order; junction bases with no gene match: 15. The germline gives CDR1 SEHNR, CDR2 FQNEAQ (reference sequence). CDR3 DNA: TGTGCCAGCAGCGTTAGCGGGAGGGCCCCAGGGACGCGGCAGTTCTTC. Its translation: CASSVSGRAPGTRQFF.

CDR3 sequence reads: CASSIGTGKQPQHF. CDR3 coding DNA: TGTGCCAGCAGCATCGGGACAGGGAAGCAGCCCCAGCATTTT. The J gene is TRBJ1-5, the V gene TRBV7-6; 9 bases line up with TRBD1. The CDR3 loop spans 14 amino acids. The trim removed 5 bases at V and 7 bases at J, leaving 6 bases unmatched. From germline, CDR1 is SGHVS and CDR2 FNYEAQ.

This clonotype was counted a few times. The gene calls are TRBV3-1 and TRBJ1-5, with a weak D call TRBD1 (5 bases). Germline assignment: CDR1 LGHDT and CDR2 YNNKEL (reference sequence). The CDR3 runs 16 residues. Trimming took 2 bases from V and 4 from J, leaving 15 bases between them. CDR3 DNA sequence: TGTGCCAGCAGCCAACAACCTGGGGGTTATAATCAGCCCCAGCATTTT. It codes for CASSQQPGGYNQPQHF.

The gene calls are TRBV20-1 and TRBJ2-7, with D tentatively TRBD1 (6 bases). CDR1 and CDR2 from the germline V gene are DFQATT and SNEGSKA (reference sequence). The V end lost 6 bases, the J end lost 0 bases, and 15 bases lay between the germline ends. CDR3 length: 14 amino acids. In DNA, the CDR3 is TGCAGTGCGACCGAACAGGACAGCTCCTACGAGCAGTACGTC. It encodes CSATEQDSSYEQYV.

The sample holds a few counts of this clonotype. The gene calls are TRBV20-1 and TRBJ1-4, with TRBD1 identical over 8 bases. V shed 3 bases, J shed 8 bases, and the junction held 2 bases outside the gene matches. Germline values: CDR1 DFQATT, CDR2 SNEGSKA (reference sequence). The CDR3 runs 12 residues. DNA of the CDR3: TGCAGTGCTAGTCAGGGGGCAGAAAAACTGTTTTTT. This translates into CSASQGAEKLFF.

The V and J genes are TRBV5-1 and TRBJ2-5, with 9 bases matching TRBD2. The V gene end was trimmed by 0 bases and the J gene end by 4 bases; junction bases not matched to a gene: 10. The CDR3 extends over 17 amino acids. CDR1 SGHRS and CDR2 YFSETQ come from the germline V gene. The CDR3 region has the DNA TGCGCCAGCAGCTTGGAGGCTAGCGGGAAGGGGATAGAGACCCAGTACTTC. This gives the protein CASSLEASGKGIETQYF.

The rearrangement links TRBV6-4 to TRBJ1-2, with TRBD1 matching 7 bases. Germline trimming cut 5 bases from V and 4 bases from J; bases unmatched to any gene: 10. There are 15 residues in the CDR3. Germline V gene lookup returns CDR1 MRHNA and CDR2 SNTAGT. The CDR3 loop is CASSPEPGQSYGYTF. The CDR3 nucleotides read TGTGCCAGCAGTCCTGAGCCGGGACAGTCCTATGGCTACACCTTC.

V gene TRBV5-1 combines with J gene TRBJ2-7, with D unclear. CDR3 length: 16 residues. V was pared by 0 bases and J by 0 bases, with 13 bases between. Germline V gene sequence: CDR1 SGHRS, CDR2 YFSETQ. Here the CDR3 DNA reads TGCGCCAGCAGCTTGGAGCCAGCGCCGAGCTCCTACGAGCAGTACGTC. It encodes CASSLEPAPSSYEQYV.

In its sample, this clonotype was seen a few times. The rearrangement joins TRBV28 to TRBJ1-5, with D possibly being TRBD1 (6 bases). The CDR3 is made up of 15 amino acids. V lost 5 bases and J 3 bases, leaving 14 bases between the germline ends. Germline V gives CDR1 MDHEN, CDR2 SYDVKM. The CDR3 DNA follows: TGTGCCAGCAGTCCAGGGGTCATGACCAATCAGCCCCAGCATTTT. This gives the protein CASSPGVMTNQPQHF. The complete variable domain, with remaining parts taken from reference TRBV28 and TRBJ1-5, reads DVKVTQSSRYLVKRTGEKVFLECVQDMDHENMFWYRQDPGLGLRLIYFSYDVKMKEKGDIPEGYSVSREKKERFSLILESASTNQTSMYLCASSPGVMTNQPQHFGDGTRLSIL.

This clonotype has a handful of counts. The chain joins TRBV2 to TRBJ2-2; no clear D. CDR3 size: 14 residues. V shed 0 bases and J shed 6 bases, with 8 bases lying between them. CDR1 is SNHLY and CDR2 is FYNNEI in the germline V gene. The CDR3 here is CASSEAAGSGELFF. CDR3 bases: TGTGCCAGCAGTGAAGCAGCCGGGTCCGGGGAGCTGTTTTTT.

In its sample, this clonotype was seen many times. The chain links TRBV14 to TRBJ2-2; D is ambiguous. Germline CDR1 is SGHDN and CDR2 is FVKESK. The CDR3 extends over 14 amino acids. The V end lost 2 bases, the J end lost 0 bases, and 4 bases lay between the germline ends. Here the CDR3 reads CASSQRANTGELFF. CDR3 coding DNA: TGTGCCAGCAGCCAACGGGCGAACACCGGGGAGCTGTTTTTT.

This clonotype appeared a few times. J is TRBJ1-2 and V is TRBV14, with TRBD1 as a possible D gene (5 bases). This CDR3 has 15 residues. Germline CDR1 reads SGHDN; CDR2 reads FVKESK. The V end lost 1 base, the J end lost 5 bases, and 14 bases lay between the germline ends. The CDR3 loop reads CASSQGVWGRYGYTF. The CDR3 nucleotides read TGTGCCAGCAGCCAAGGAGTCTGGGGCCGGTATGGCTACACCTTC.

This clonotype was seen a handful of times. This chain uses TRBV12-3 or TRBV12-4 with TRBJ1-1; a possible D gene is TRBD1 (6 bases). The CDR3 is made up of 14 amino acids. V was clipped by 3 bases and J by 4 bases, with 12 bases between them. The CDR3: CASSFLVGGTEAFF. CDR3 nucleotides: TGTGCCAGCAGTTTCTTGGTAGGGGGCACTGAAGCTTTCTTT.